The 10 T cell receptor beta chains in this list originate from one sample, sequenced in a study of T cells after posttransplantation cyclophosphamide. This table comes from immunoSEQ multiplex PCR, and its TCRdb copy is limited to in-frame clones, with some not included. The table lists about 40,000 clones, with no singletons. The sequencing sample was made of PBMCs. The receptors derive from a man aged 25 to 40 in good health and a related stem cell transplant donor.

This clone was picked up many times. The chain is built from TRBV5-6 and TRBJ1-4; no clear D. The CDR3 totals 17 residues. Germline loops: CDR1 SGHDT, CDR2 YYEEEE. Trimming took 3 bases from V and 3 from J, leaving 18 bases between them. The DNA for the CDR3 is TGTGCCAGCAGCTCGACCGTCAAAGGGCAGGCTAATGAAAAACTGTTTTTT. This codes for CASSSTVKGQANEKLFF.

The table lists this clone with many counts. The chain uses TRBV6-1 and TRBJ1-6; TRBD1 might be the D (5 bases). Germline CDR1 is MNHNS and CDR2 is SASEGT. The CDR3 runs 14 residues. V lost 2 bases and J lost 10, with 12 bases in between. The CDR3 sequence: CASSEMRGYSPLHF. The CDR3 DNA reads TGTGCCAGCAGTGAAATGAGGGGTTACTCACCCCTCCACTTT.

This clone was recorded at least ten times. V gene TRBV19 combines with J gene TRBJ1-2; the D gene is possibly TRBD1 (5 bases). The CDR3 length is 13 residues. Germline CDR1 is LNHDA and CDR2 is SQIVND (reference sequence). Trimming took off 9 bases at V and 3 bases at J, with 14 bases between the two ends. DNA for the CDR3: TGTGCCAGAGAGATCGGGGGTGACTATGGCTACACCTTC. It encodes CAREIGGDYGYTF. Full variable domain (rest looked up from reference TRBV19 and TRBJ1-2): DGGITQSPKYLFRKEGQNVTLSCEQNLNHDAMYWYRQDPGQGLRLIYYSQIVNDFQKGDIAEGYSVSREKKESFPLTVTSAQKNPTAFYLCAREIGGDYGYTFGSGTRLTVV.

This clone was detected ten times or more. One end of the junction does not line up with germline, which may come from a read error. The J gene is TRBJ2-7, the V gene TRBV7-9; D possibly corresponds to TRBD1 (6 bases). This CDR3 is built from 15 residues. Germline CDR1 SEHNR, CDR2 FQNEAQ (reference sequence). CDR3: CASTLGDKPSYEQYF. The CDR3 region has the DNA TGTGCCAGCACCTTAGGGGACAAGCCTTCCTACGAGCAGTACTTC.

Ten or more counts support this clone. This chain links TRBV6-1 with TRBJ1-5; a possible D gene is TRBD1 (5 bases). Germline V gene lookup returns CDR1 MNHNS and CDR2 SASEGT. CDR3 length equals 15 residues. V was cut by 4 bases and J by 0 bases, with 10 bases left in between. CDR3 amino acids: CASSGQGFSNQPQHF. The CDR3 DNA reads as TGTGCCAGCAGTGGGCAGGGCTTTAGCAATCAGCCCCAGCATTTT.

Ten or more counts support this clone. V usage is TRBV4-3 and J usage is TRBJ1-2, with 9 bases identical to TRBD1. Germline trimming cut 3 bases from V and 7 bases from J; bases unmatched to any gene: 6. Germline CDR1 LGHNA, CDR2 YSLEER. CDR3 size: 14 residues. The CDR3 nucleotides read TGCGCCAGCAGCCATACAGGGGGCAGTAGTGGCTACACCTTC. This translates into CASSHTGGSSGYTF.

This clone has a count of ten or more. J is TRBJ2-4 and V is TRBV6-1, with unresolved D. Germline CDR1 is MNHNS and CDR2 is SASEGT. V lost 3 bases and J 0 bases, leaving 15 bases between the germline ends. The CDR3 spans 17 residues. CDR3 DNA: TGTGCCAGCAGTGACAGGAACAAAAGCCTAGCCAAAAACATTCAGTACTTC. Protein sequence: CASSDRNKSLAKNIQYF.

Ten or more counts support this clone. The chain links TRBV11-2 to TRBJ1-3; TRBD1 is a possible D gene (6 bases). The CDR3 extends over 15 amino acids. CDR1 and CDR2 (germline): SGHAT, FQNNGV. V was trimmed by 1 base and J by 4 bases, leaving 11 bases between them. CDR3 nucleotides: TGTGCCAGCAGCTTAGGGGGGGGCAACGGAAACACCATATATTTT. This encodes CASSLGGGNGNTIYF.

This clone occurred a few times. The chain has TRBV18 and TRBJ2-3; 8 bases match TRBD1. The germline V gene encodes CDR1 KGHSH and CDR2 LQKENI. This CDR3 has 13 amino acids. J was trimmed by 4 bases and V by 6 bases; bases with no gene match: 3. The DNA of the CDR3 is TGTGCCAGCTCGCAGGGGGCTTCAGATACGCAGTATTTT. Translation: CASSQGASDTQYF. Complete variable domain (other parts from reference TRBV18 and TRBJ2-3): NAGVMQNPRHLVRRRGQEARLRCSPMKGHSHVYWYRQLPEEGLKFMVYLQKENIIDESGMPKERFSAEFPKEGPSILRIQQVVRGDSAAYFCASSQGASDTQYFGPGTRLTVL.

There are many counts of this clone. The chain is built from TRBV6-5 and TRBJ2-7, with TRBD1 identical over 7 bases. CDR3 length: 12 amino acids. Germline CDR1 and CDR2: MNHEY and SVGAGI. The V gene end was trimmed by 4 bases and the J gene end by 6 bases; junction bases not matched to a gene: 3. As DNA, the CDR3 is TGTGCCAGCAGTTCACAGGGGACCGAGCAGTACTTC. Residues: CASSSQGTEQYF.